This T cell receptor beta chain is from a study of shared clonotypes between healthy human individuals. Assay used: immunoSEQ multiplex PCR; TCRdb lists only in-frame clones, some missing. The sample yields about 2.5 million clones, around 90% seen once. Trimming pared 4 bases from V and 0 bases from J, leaving 13 bases between. CDR3 length: 16 amino acids. Germline-derived CDR1 and CDR2 are SGHTA and FQGNSA. The chain links TRBV7-2 to TRBJ1-5; tentative D call: TRBD1 (5 bases). The sequence came from a man between 18 and 29 years old in good health. Some clones in this sample may be carry-over from other donors' samples. Sequenced: naive CD4+ T cells from PBMCs. Sample subset: CD45RA+ positively selected. The CDR3 region has the DNA TGTGCCAGCAGCTCGACAGAAACTTATAGCAATCAGCCCCAGCATTTT. Encoded protein: CASSSTETYSNQPQHF. The full variable domain, in which reference TRBV7-2 and TRBJ1-5 provide the parts outside the CDR3, is GAGVSQSPSNKVTEKGKDVELRCDPISGHTALYWYRQSLGQGLEFLIYFQGNSAPDKSGLPSDRFSAERTGGSVSTLTIQRTQQEDSAVYLCASSSTETYSNQPQHFGDGTRLSIL.